One sample yielded the 2 T cell receptor beta chains listed below, sequenced in a study of blood T cell repertoires in COVID-19. Some clones are missing from TCRdb's copy, which holds only in-frame ones; the method was immunoSEQ multiplex PCR. This sample has roughly 520,000 clones, with roughly 88% found just once. Sequenced: PBMCs or T cells enriched from blood (not recorded which). These receptors originate from a woman aged 40-49 years who had recovered from COVID-19.

V and J are TRBV7-2 and TRBJ2-3; D possibly corresponds to TRBD1 (5 bases). Trimming took 6 bases from V and 2 from J, leaving 12 bases between them. The CDR3 is 14 amino acids. Germline V lookup: CDR1 SGHTA, CDR2 FQGNSA. CDR3 sequence: CASRFRVSTDTQYF. The CDR3 DNA follows: TGTGCCAGCAGGTTCAGGGTGTCCACAGATACGCAGTATTTT.

This chain links TRBV27 with TRBJ2-5, with TRBD1 matching over 8 bases. CDR1 and CDR2 from the germline V gene are MNHEY and SMNVEV (reference sequence). The CDR3 has 14 residues. V lost 6 bases to trimming and J lost 4 bases; unmatched junction nucleotides: 7. CDR3 sequence (DNA): TGTGCCAGCAGAAAACCGGGACAGGCAGAGACCCAGTACTTC. As protein: CASRKPGQAETQYF.